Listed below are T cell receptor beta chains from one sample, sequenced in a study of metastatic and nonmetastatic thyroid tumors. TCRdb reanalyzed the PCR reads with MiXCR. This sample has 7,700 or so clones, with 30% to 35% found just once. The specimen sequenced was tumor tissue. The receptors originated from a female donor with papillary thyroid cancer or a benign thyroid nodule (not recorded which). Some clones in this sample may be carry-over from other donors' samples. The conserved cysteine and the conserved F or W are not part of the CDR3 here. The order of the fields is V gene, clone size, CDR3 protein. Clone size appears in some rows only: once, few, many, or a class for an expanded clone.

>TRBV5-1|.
ASSLEPGYSGHTIY
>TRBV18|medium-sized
ASSPRQVQPGSGNTIY
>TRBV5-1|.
SSSHGGGTQETQY
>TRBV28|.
ASRLSPGQGFYEQY
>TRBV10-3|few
AISGGAANYGYT
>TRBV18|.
ASSPSPGTVNSPLH
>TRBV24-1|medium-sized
ATSNRGNEQF
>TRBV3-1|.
ASRADSGNTIY
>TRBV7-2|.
ASSLALAGAGNEQF
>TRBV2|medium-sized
ASSSGTKAPGELF